This entry is about one T cell receptor (beta chain). As yet, its antigen is unknown. The data are from a study of cytomegalovirus exposure and HLA in healthy donors. In the study overall: Across some 400 genotyped donors, around 80% landed in the Caucasian-associated ancestry cluster.

Germline CDR1 and CDR2: GTSNPN and SVGIG (reference sequence). The V gene lost 2 bases and the J gene lost 0 bases, with 10 bases spanning the gap. The CDR3 loop spans 15 amino acids. General study findings and limits: In vitro checks showed that a few CMV-associated chains really do target CMV antigens. 87-base-pair reads could not separate some V segments, including TRBV6-2 and TRBV6-3. On later analysis, the bulk of CMV-associated TCR beta chains appeared to be HLA-restricted.

PCR involved 60 Vbeta and 13 Jbeta primers. Assay: immunoSEQ multiplex PCR; the TCRdb copy retains only in-frame clones and omits some. The sample carries approximately 140,000 clones, over 70% recorded once. This clonotype originated in a woman between 18 and 29 years old in good health and CMV-seronegative. This chain joins TRBV30 and TRBJ2-2; D might be TRBD1 (5 bases). The sample was PBMCs. The CDR3 DNA is TGTGCCTGGAGTAGTTGGACACCGAACACCGGGGAGCTGTTTTTT. It is translated as CAWSSWTPNTGELFF.